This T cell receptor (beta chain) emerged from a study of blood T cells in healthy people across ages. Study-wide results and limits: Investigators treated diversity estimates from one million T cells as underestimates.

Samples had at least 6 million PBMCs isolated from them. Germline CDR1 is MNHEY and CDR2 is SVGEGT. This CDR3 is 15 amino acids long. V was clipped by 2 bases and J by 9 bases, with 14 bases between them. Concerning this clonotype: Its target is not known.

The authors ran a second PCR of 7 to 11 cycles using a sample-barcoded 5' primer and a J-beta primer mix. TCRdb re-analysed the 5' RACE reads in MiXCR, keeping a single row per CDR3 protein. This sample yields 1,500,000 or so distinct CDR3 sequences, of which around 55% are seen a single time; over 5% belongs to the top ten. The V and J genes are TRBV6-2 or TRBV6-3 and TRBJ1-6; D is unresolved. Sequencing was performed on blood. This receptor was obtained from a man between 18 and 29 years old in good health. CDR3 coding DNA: TGTGCCAGCAGTTACGAGATGGTACCATTTTCACCCCTCCACTTT. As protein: CASSYEMVPFSPLHF.